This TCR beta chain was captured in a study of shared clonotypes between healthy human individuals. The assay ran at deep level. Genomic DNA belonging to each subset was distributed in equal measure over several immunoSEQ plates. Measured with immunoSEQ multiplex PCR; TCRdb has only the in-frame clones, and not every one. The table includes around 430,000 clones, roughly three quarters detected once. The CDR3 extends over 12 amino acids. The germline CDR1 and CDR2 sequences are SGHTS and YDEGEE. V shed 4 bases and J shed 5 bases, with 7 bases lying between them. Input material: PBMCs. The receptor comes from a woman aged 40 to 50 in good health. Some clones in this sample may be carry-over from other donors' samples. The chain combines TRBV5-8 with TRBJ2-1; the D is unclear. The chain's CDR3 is CASSQRNNEQFF. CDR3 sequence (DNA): TGTGCCAGCAGCCAGCGTAACAATGAGCAGTTCTTC. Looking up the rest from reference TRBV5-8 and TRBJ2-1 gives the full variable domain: EAGVTQSPTHLIKTRGQQATLRCSPISGHTSVYWYQQALGLGLQFLLWYDEGEERNRGNFPPRFSGRQFPNYSSELNVNALELEDSALYLCASSQRNNEQFFGPGTRLTVL.